Below are 27 T cell receptor beta chains sequenced from a single sample in a study of identical twins. TCRdb recomputed calls from the 5' RACE reads with MiXCR, one row per CDR3 protein. The sample gives over 600,000 distinct CDR3 sequences, 21% of which show up once; 4.3% is in the top ten. These data also formed part of another study, on T cells expressing NK-cell markers.

Material: PBMCs. The receptors originated from a woman in her late teens or twenties in good health.

This clonotype was counted only a few times. This sequence joins TRBV12-3 or TRBV12-4 and TRBJ2-2; D gene unclear. The length of the CDR3 is 16 residues. Trimming shortened V by 0 bases and J by 1 base, and 9 bases separated the two germline ends. Written as DNA, the CDR3 is TGTGCCAGCAGTTTAGCTGCGGCGGTGAACACCGGGGAGCTGTTTTTT. Protein product: CASSLAAAVNTGELFF.

The rearrangement joins TRBV20-1 to TRBJ2-2, with 9 bases lining up with TRBD2. The germline CDR1 and CDR2 sequences are DFQATT and SNEGSKA (reference sequence). The CDR3 consists of 16 residues. V was clipped by 1 base and J by 4 bases; unmatched bases: 7. The chain's CDR3 is CSARAAGGLSTGELFF. The CDR3 bases are TGCAGTGCTAGAGCCGCGGGGGGGTTAAGCACCGGGGAGCTGTTTTTT.

The chain carries TRBV25-1 and TRBJ2-5; TRBD1 is a possible D gene (5 bases). The CDR3 is 14 amino acids. Trimming took 5 bases from V and 5 from J, leaving 15 bases between them. Germline V lookup: CDR1 MGHDK, CDR2 SYGVNS. CDR3 protein: CASSLPTPGETQYF. The DNA for the CDR3 is TGTGCCAGCAGTTTGCCAACCCCAGGGGAGACCCAGTACTTC.

This clonotype has more than one count but fewer than ten. This chain uses TRBV12-3 or TRBV12-4 with TRBJ2-7; 7 bases agree with TRBD2. The CDR3 loop spans 13 amino acids. Trimming cost V 7 bases and J 6 bases; bases outside gene matches: 9. The CDR3 loop reads CASKRREKREQYF. In DNA form, the CDR3 reads TGTGCCAGCAAAAGGCGGGAGAAACGCGAGCAGTACTTC.

The rearrangement joins TRBV5-5 to TRBJ2-1, with D maybe TRBD1 (6 bases). This CDR3 region has 16 residues. Germline V lookup: CDR1 SGHKS, CDR2 YYEKEE (reference sequence). V was trimmed by 0 bases and J by 4 bases, leaving 14 bases between them. Here the CDR3 reads CASSLGGQMIYNEQFF. CDR3 DNA sequence: TGTGCCAGCAGCTTGGGAGGACAGATGATTTACAATGAGCAGTTCTTC.

J is TRBJ2-2 and V is TRBV9, with D possibly matching TRBD1 (5 bases). This CDR3 has 16 amino acids. The V gene's germline CDR1 is SGDLS and CDR2 YYNGEE. Trimming took off 1 base at V and 3 bases at J, with 13 bases between the two ends. CDR3 region: CASSVSGPRDTGELFF. DNA of the CDR3: TGTGCCAGCAGCGTAAGTGGGCCCAGGGACACCGGGGAGCTGTTTTTT.

The table lists this clonotype with a few counts. The V gene is TRBV25-1, the J gene TRBJ1-1, with D unresolved. The CDR3 extends over 13 amino acids. Trimming removed 3 bases from V and 10 bases from J, with 15 bases in between. Looked up from germline, CDR1 is MGHDK and CDR2 is SYGVNS. CDR3 nucleotides: TGTGCCAGCAGTGACGGAGTTAGGCCTGGAGCTTTCTTT. This encodes CASSDGVRPGAFF.

A few counts support this clonotype. CDR3: CASSLSPSGFTDTQYF. The DNA of the CDR3 is TGTGCCAGCAGTTTATCCCCTAGCGGGTTCACAGATACGCAGTATTTT. The V and J genes are TRBV27 and TRBJ2-3, with 8 bases aligning to TRBD2. The CDR3 has 16 residues. Germline trimming cut 0 bases from V and 2 bases from J; bases unmatched to any gene: 4. Germline V gives CDR1 MNHEY, CDR2 SMNVEV (reference sequence).

This clonotype was counted a few times. The genes are TRBV7-2 and TRBJ1-1; 9 nucleotides line up with TRBD1. J was trimmed by 8 bases and V by 1 base; bases with no gene match: 8. This CDR3 spans 15 amino acids. Germline lookup yields CDR1 SGHTA and CDR2 FQGNSA. The CDR3 loop reads CASSLVAGGQGEAFF. CDR3 in DNA: TGTGCCAGCAGCTTAGTAGCCGGCGGACAGGGGGAAGCTTTCTTT.

This sequence joins TRBV5-1 and TRBJ2-3; tentatively, D is TRBD2 (6 bases). The germline V and J ends were trimmed by 0 bases and 2 bases, with 10 bases remaining between them. The CDR3 extends over 15 amino acids. The V gene's germline CDR1 is SGHRS and CDR2 YFSETQ. Here the CDR3 DNA reads TGCGCCAGCAGCTTGGGATCGGGGGACACAGATACGCAGTATTTT. Its protein product is CASSLGSGDTDTQYF. The entire variable domain, with the rest obtained from reference TRBV5-1 and TRBJ2-3, is as follows: KAGVTQTPRYLIKTRGQQVTLSCSPISGHRSVSWYQQTPGQGLQFLFEYFSETQRNKGNFPGRFSGRQFSNSRSEMNVSTLELGDSALYLCASSLGSGDTDTQYFGPGTRLTVL.

This clonotype was counted many times. The chain couples TRBV12-3 or TRBV12-4 to TRBJ2-1; 7 positions agree with TRBD2. This CDR3 has 13 amino acids. V shed 6 bases, J shed 6 bases, and the junction held 5 bases outside the gene matches. The CDR3, as DNA: TGTGCCAGCAGCCTCGGGACTATCAATGAGCAGTTCTTC. Translating gives CASSLGTINEQFF.

The chain links TRBV29-1 to TRBJ1-2; D is unclear. Germline V gene sequence: CDR1 SQVTM, CDR2 ANQGSEA. The CDR3 is made up of 11 amino acids. Trimming took 2 bases from V and 5 from J, leaving 6 bases between them. This CDR3 reads CSVEFQYGYTF. The CDR3 bases are TGCAGCGTTGAATTCCAGTATGGCTACACCTTC.

Note on this clonotype: A much larger clone differs by one base, so this may be a read error. This chain uses TRBV5-6 with TRBJ2-7; TRBD2 matches 8 bases. The CDR3 sequence is 13 residues long. J lost 5 bases, V lost 4 bases, and 5 bases had no gene match. Germline loops: CDR1 SGHDT, CDR2 YYEEEE. CDR3 sequence (DNA): TGTGCCAGCAGCACAGAAGCGGGGGACGAGCAGTACTTC. Translating gives CASSTEAGDEQYF.

This clonotype was seen a few times. CDR3 sequence: CASSLSIPADNEQFF. The CDR3 DNA follows: TGTGCCAGCAGCCTTAGTATCCCAGCGGACAATGAGCAGTTCTTC. The V and J genes are TRBV7-9 and TRBJ2-1; maybe TRBD2 (5 bases). The V gene's germline CDR1 is SEHNR and CDR2 FQNEAQ (reference sequence). The CDR3 is 15 amino acids. V shed 5 bases and J shed 5 bases, with 16 bases lying between them.

The V and J genes are TRBV5-1 and TRBJ2-4, with 13 bases identical to TRBD2. CDR1 SGHRS and CDR2 YFSETQ come from the germline V gene. The CDR3 is 15 amino acids. V was clipped by 3 bases and J by 8 bases; unmatched bases: 5. CDR3 bases: TGCGCCAGCAGCTGGGGACTAGCGGGACGGTACATTCAGTACTTC. Translating it yields CASSWGLAGRYIQYF.

V and J are TRBV20-1 and TRBJ1-1; 7 positions agree with TRBD1. This CDR3 spans 12 amino acids. Germline assignment: CDR1 DFQATT and CDR2 SNEGSKA (reference sequence). V gave up 8 bases and J gave up 5 bases; unmatched junction bases: 8. The CDR3 protein is CSQTGRETEAFF. In nucleotides, the CDR3 is TGCAGTCAGACAGGGCGTGAAACTGAAGCTTTCTTT.

The sample holds a few counts of this clonotype. The rearrangement uses TRBV20-1 and TRBJ2-2, with TRBD2 as a possible D gene (6 bases). The germline gives CDR1 DFQATT, CDR2 SNEGSKA (reference sequence). The CDR3 contains 14 residues. The CDR3 nucleotides read TGCAGCGCTTTGCGGGGTGCGAACACCGGGGAGCTGTTTTTT. Amino acids: CSALRGANTGELFF.

As to this clonotype: At one of its ends the junction is not consistent with the germline gene, which may arise from a read error. V gene TRBV29-1 combines with J gene TRBJ2-1, with 7 bases identical to TRBD2. In germline, CDR1 is SQVTM, CDR2 ANQGSEA. The CDR3 loop spans 11 amino acids. This chain's CDR3 is CSAPSVAGVYF. CDR3 nucleotides: TGCAGCGCCCCGTCGGTGGCGGGGGTATACTTC.

This sequence joins TRBV20-1 and TRBJ2-3; D possibly corresponds to TRBD1 (5 bases). V was shortened by 4 bases and J by 6 bases, with 8 bases between the two germline ends. Germline assignment: CDR1 DFQATT and CDR2 SNEGSKA (reference sequence). This CDR3 is built from 11 residues. DNA for the CDR3: TGCAGTGCTAAACAGGTGGATACGCAGTATTTT. Its protein product is CSAKQVDTQYF.

This clonotype was seen ten or more times. This chain links TRBV12-3 or TRBV12-4 with TRBJ2-3; D may correspond to TRBD1 or TRBD2 (5 bases each). Trimming stripped 6 bases from V and 0 bases from J, with 16 bases between. The length of the CDR3 is 16 residues. CDR3 nucleotide sequence: TGTGCCAGCAGACGGGACCCCACTTCTAGCACAGATACGCAGTATTTT. Protein: CASRRDPTSSTDTQYF.

This clonotype has more than one count but fewer than ten. The chain couples TRBV6-1 to TRBJ2-1; TRBD2 might be the D (7 bases). Germline CDR1 reads MNHNS; CDR2 reads SASEGT. The CDR3 is made up of 14 amino acids. The V gene lost 6 bases and the J gene lost 9 bases, with 18 bases spanning the gap. CDR3 amino acids: CASSLDRGAREQFF. CDR3 nucleotides: TGTGCCAGCAGCCTCGACCGGGGGGCGCGTGAGCAGTTCTTC.

This clonotype was counted at least ten times. The chain is built from TRBV12-3 or TRBV12-4 and TRBJ1-6, with D maybe TRBD1 (6 bases). The CDR3 sequence is 13 residues long. The V and J ends lost 3 bases and 10 bases respectively, with 10 bases between them. The DNA for the CDR3 is TGTGCCAGCAGTTTTGGTGGGGGCTCACCCCTCCACTTT. This codes for CASSFGGGSPLHF.

The chain joins TRBV9 to TRBJ2-1, with D hard to call. Trimming took off 1 base at V and 5 bases at J, with 7 bases between the two ends. The CDR3 is 13 amino acids. Looked up from germline, CDR1 is SGDLS and CDR2 is YYNGEE. Written as DNA, the CDR3 is TGTGCCAGCAGCGTATTCCCTGACAATGAGCAGTTCTTC. Amino acids: CASSVFPDNEQFF.

This clonotype was seen only a few times. V usage is TRBV6-2 or TRBV6-3 and J usage is TRBJ2-3; 9 bases are shared with TRBD2. Germline-derived CDR1 and CDR2 are MNHEY and SVGEGT. The CDR3 sequence is 14 residues long. With V trimmed by 7 bases and J by 2 bases, 4 bases remained unmatched. CDR3 residues: CASMLAGSTDTQYF. In nucleotides, the CDR3 is TGTGCCAGCATGCTAGCGGGATCCACAGATACGCAGTATTTT.

This chain links TRBV4-3 with TRBJ2-7; possibly TRBD1 for D (5 bases). The germline V gene encodes CDR1 LGHNA and CDR2 YSLEER. The CDR3 is 11 amino acids. V was clipped by 8 bases and J by 6 bases, with 11 bases between them. The CDR3 coding sequence is TGCGCCAGCGGACACGTTGGCGAGCAGTACTTC. Amino acids: CASGHVGEQYF.

This clonotype has just a few counts. The rearrangement uses TRBV12-3 or TRBV12-4 and TRBJ1-5, with TRBD1 matching over 8 bases. The CDR3 is 17 amino acids. J lost 4 bases, V lost 5 bases, and 13 bases had no gene match. CDR3 region: CASSDRTGSEWNQPQHF. CDR3 in DNA: TGTGCCAGCAGTGACCGGACAGGGTCGGAGTGGAATCAGCCCCAGCATTTT.

The V call is TRBV29-1, the J call TRBJ2-4; 13 nucleotides line up with TRBD2. Unmatched junction bases numbered 8, after V lost 4 bases and J lost 8 bases. The CDR3 length is 15 residues. Germline V CDR1 and CDR2: SQVTM, ANQGSEA. CDR3: CSVARTSGRVDIQYF. In DNA form, the CDR3 reads TGCAGCGTTGCCCGGACTAGCGGGAGAGTAGACATTCAGTACTTC.